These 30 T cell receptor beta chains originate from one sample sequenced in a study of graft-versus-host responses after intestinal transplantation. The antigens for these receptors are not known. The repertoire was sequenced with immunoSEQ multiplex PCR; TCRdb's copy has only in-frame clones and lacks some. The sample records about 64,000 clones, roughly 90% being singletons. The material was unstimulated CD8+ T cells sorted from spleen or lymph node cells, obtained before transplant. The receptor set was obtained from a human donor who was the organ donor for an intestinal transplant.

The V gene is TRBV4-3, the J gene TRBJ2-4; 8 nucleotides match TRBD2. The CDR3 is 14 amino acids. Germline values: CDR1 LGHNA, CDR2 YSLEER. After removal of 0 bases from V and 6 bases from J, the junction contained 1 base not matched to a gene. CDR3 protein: CASSQDTSGNIQYF. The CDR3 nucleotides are TGCGCCAGCAGCCAAGATACTAGCGGAAACATTCAGTACTTC.

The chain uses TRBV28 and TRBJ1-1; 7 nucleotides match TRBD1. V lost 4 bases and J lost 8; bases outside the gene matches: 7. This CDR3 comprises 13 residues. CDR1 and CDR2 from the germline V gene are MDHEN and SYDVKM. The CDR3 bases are TGTGCCAGCAGTTCTCGGAGGGGGCCCGAAGCTTTCTTT. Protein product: CASSSRRGPEAFF.

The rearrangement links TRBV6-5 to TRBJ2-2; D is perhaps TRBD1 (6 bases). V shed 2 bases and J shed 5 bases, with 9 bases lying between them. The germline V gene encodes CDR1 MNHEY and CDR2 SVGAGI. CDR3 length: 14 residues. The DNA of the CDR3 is TGTGCCAGCAGTTACGAGGGGGAGACCGGGGAGCTGTTTTTT. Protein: CASSYEGETGELFF.

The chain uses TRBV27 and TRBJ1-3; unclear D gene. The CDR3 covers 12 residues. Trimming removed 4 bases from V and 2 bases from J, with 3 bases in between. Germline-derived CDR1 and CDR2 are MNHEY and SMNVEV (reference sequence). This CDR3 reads CASSSTGNTIYF. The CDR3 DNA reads TGTGCCAGCAGTTCAACTGGAAACACCATATATTTT.

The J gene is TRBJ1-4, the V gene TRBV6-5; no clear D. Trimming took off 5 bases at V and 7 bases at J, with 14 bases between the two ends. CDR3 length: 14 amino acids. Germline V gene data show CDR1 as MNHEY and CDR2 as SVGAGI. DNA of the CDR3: TGTGCCAGCAGTGGACTCGGGGAGGGTGAAAAACTGTTTTTT. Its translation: CASSGLGEGEKLFF.

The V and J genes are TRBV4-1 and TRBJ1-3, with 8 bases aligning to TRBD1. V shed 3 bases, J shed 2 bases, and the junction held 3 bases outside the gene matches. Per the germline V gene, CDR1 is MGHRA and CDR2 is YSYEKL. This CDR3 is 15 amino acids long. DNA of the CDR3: TGCGCCAGCAGCCAGAAACAGGGGGCTGGAAACACCATATATTTT. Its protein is CASSQKQGAGNTIYF.

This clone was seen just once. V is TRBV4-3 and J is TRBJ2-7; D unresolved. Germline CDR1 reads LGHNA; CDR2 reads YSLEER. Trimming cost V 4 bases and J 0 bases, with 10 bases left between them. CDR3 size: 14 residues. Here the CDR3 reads CASSPYGGSYEQYF. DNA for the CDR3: TGCGCCAGCAGCCCTTACGGTGGCTCCTACGAGCAGTACTTC.

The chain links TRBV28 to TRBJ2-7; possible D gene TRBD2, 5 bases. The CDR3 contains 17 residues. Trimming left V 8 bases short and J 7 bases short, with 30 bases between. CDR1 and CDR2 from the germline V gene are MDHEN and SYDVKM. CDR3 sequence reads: CASRPRARLEFRSEQYF. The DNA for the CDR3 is TGTGCCAGCCGTCCGAGGGCGAGGTTAGAGTTTCGGAGTGAGCAGTACTTC.

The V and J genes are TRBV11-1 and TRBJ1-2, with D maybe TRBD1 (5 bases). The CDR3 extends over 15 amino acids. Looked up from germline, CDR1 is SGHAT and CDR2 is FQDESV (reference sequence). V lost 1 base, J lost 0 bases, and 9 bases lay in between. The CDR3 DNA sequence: TGTGCCAGCAGCTTAGATGCAGGGACTAACTATGGCTACACCTTC. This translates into CASSLDAGTNYGYTF.

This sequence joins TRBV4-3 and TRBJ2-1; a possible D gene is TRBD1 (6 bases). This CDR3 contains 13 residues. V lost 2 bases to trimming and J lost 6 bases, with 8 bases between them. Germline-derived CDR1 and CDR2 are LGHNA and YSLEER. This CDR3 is CASSQTGSNEQFF. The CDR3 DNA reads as TGCGCCAGCAGCCAAACAGGGTCCAATGAGCAGTTCTTC.

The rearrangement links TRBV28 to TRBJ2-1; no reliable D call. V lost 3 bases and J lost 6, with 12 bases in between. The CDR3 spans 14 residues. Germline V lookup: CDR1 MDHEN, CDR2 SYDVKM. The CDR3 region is CASSLLRSSNEQFF. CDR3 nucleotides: TGTGCCAGCAGTTTGTTAAGAAGTAGCAATGAGCAGTTCTTC.

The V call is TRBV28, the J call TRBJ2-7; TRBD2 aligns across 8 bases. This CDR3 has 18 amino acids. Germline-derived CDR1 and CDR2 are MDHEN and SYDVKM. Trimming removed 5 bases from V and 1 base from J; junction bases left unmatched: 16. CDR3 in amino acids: CASSTDLISGSGSYEQYF. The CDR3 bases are TGTGCCAGCAGTACCGACCTGATAAGCGGGAGTGGGTCCTACGAGCAGTACTTC.

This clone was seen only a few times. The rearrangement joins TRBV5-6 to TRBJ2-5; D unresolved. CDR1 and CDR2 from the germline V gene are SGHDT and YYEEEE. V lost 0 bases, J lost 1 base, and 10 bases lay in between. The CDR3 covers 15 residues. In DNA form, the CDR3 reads TGTGCCAGCAGCTTGGCCGACATTGGCCAAGAGACCCAGTACTTC. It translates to CASSLADIGQETQYF.

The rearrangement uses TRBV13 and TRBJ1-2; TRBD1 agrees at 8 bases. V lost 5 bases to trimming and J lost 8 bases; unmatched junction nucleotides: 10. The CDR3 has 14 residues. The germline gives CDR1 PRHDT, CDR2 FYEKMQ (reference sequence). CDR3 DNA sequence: TGTGCCAGCAGCACCCGGACAGGGTCGGACGGCTACACCTTC. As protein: CASSTRTGSDGYTF.

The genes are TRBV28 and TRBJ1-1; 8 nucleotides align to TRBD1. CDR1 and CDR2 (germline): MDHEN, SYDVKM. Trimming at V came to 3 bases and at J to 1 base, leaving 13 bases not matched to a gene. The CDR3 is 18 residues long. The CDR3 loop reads CASSLCCGQGNGNTEAFF. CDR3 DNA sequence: TGTGCCAGCAGTTTGTGTTGCGGACAGGGTAACGGGAACACTGAAGCTTTCTTT.

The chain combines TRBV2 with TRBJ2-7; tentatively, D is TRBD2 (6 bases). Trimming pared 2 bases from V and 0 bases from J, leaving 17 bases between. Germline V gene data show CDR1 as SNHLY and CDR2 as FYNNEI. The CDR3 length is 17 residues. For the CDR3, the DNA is TGTGCCAGCAGTGAATTTTTAGGGGACTCGAGCTCCTACGAGCAGTACTTC. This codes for CASSEFLGDSSSYEQYF.

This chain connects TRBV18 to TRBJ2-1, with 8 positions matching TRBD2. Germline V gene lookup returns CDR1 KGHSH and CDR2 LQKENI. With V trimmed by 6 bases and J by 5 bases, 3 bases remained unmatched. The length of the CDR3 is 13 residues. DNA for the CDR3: TGTGCCAGCTCGGGGACTAGAGACAATGAGCAGTTCTTC. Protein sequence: CASSGTRDNEQFF.

CDR3 sequence reads: CASSLMDSGGYEQYF. The CDR3 DNA is TGTGCCAGCAGCTTAATGGACTCGGGAGGATACGAGCAGTACTTC. The rearrangement links TRBV7-9 to TRBJ2-7; TRBD2 aligns across 7 bases. V shed 2 bases and J 4 bases; nucleotides not matched to a gene: 8. CDR3 size: 15 residues. Germline CDR1 is SEHNR and CDR2 is FQNEAQ (reference sequence).

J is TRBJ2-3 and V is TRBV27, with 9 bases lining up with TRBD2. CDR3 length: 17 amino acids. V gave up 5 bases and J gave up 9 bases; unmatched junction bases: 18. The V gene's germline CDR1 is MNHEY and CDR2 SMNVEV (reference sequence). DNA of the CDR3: TGTGCCAGCAGTCCACGGGATAGCGGGGGACCACCTGGGACGCAGTATTTT. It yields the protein CASSPRDSGGPPGTQYF.

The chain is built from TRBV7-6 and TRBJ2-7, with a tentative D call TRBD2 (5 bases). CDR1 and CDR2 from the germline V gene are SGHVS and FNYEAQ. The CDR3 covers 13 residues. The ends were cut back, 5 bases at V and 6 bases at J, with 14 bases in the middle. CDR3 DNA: TGTGCCAGCAGCCCGAGAGGGCTGACCGAGCAGTACTTC. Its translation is CASSPRGLTEQYF.

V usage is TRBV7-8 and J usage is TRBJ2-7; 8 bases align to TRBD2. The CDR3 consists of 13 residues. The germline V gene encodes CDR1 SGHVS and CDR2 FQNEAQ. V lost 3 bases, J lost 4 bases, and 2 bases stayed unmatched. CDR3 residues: CASSFGGAYEQYF. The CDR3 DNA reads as TGTGCCAGCAGCTTCGGGGGGGCATACGAGCAGTACTTC.

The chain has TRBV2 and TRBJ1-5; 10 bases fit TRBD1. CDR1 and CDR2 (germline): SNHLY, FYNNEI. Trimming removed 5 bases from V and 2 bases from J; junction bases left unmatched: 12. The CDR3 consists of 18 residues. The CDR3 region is CASSYSGTGEMGNQPQHF. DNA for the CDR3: TGTGCCAGCAGTTACTCCGGGACAGGGGAAATGGGCAATCAGCCCCAGCATTTT.

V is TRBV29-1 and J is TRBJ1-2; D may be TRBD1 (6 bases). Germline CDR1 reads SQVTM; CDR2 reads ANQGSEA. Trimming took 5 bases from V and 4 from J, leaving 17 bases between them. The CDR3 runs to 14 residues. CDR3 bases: TGCAGCGTTTATCCGGGACAAAGCCCCTATGGCTACACCTTC. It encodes CSVYPGQSPYGYTF.

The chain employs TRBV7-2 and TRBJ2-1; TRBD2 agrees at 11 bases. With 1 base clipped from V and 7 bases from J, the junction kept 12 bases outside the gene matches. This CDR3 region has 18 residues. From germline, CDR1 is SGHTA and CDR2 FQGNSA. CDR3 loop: CASSLGLAGTPDGNEQFF. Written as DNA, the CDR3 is TGTGCCAGCAGCTTAGGACTAGCGGGAACCCCCGACGGGAATGAGCAGTTCTTC.

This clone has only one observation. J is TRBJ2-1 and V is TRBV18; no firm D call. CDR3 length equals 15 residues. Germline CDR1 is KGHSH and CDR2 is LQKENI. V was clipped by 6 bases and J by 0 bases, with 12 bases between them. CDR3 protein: CASSLSVSSYNEQFF. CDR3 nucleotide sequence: TGTGCCAGCTCCTTGAGCGTAAGCTCCTACAATGAGCAGTTCTTC.

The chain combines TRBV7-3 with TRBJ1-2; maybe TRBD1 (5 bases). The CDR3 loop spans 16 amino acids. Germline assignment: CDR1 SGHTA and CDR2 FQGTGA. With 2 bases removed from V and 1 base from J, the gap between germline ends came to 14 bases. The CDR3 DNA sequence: TGTGCCAGCAGCTTATTGGGTCGGGGGTATAACTATGGCTACACCTTC. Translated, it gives CASSLLGRGYNYGYTF.

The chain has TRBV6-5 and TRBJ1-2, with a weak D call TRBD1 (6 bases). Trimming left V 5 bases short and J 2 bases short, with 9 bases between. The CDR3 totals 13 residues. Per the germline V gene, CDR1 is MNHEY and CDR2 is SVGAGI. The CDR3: CASSRGKNYGYTF. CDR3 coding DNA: TGTGCCAGCAGTAGGGGGAAGAACTATGGCTACACCTTC.

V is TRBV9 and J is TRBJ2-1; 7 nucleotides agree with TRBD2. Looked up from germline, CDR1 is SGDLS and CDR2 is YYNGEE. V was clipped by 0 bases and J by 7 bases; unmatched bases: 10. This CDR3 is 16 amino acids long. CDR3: CASSVGGRELINEQFF. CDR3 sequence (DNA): TGTGCCAGCAGCGTAGGTGGGCGGGAGTTAATAAATGAGCAGTTCTTC. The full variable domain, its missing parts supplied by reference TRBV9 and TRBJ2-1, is DSGVTQTPKHLITATGQRVTLRCSPRSGDLSVYWYQQSLDQGLQFLIQYYNGEERAKGNILERFSAQQFPDLHSELNLSSLELGDSALYFCASSVGGRELINEQFFGPGTRLTVL.

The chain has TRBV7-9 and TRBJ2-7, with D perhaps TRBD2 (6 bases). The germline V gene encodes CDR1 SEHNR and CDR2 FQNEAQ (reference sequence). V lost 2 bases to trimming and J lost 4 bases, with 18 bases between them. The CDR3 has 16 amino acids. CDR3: CASSLWGGPPFYEQYF. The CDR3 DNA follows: TGTGCCAGCAGCTTATGGGGAGGACCCCCCTTTTACGAGCAGTACTTC.

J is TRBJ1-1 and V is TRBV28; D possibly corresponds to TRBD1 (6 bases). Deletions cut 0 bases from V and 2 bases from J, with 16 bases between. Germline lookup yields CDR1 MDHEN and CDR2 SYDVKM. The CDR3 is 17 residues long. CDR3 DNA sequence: TGTGCCAGCAGTTTATGGCCAGACAGGACGTTCAACACTGAAGCTTTCTTT. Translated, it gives CASSLWPDRTFNTEAFF.